This TCR beta chain was captured by sequencing in a study of cytomegalovirus exposure and HLA in healthy donors. The PCR contained 60 Vbeta and 13 Jbeta primers. Some clones are missing from TCRdb's copy, which holds only in-frame ones; the method was immunoSEQ multiplex PCR. Of about 210,000 clones detected, more than 80% appear once; the ten largest clones hold 2.9%. Study findings and constraints: The study put some 160 TCR beta chains on its list as cytomegalovirus-associated. From TCR beta sequences, most subjects' HLA-A and HLA-B alleles were reportedly predicted accurately. A later examination showed that TCR association rates differed by HLA locus, with DRB1 most and HLA-C fewest.

Germline values: CDR1 MRHNA, CDR2 SNTAGT. CDR3 length: 13 amino acids. V lost 5 bases and J 3 bases, leaving 10 bases between the germline ends. As regards this clone: The antigen remains undetermined.

The sequenced sample was PBMCs. The origin of this receptor is a young man in good health and CMV-seronegative. The V and J genes are TRBV6-4 and TRBJ1-1, with TRBD1 as a possible D gene (5 bases). The CDR3 is CASSRQLYTEAFF. CDR3 bases: TGTGCCAGCAGTAGACAGTTATACACTGAAGCTTTCTTT.